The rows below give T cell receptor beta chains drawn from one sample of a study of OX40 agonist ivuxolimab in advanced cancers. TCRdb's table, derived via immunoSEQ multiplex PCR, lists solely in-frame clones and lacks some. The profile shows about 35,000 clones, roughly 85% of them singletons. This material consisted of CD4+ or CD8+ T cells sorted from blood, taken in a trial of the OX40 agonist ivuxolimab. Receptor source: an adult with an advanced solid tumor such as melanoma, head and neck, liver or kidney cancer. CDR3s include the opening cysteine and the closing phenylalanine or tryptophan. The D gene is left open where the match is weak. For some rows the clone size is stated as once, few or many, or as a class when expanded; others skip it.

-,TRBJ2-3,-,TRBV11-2,TGTGCCAGCAGCTTAGTGGGGGGGGCTGCAGATACGCAGTATTTT,CASSLVGGAADTQYF
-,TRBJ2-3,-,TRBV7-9,TGTGCCAGCAGCCACCGGACTTCTAGCACAGATACGCAGTATTTT,CASSHRTSSTDTQYF
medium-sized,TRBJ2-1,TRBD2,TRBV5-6,TGTGCCAGCAGCTTGACTAGCGGATACAATGAGCAGTTCTTC,CASSLTSGYNEQFF
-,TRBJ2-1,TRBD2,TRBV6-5,TGTGCCAGCAGCCCCATGGGACTAGCTTCGTATGAGCAGTTCTTC,CASSPMGLASYEQFF
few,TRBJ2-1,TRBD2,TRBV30,TGTGCCTGGTCGGTCTCCGGGGGGTATGAGCAGTTCTTC,CAWSVSGGYEQFF
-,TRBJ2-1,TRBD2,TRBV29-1,TGCAGCATAAAACTAGCGGAGTCCTACAATGAGCAGTTCTTC,CSIKLAESYNEQFF
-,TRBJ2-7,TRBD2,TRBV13,TGTGCCAGCAGCTTTGGACTAGCGGCTTACGAGCAGTACTTC,CASSFGLAAYEQYF
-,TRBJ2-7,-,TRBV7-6,TGTGCCAGCAGCCCTCCCAACGAGGTCTACGAGCAGTACTTC,CASSPPNEVYEQYF
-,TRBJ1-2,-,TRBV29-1,TGCAGCGTTGATAGTCACTATAACTATGGCTACACCTTC,CSVDSHYNYGYTF
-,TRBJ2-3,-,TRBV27,TGTGCCAGCAGTTTCTTAGCGTCTAGCACAGATACGCAGTATTTT,CASSFLASSTDTQYF
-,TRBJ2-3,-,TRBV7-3,TGTGCCAGCAGCCTAGGGACTTCCGGCCCCACAGATACGCAGTATTTT,CASSLGTSGPTDTQYF
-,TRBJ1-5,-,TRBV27,TGTGCCAGCAGTTTACTAGGAGCCCGAGCCCAGCATTTT,CASSLLGARAQHF
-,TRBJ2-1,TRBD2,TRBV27,TGTGCCAGCAGTCCGGGACTAGCGGGAGGCTATGAGCAGTTCTTC,CASSPGLAGGYEQFF
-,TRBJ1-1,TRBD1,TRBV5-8,TGTGCCAGCAGCTTGGGGACGGACAGGGGGCGTAGTACTGAAGCTTTCTTT,CASSLGTDRGRSTEAFF
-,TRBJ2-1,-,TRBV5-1,TGCGCCAGCAGACAAGCTTTTGAGCAGTTCTTC,CASRQAFEQFF
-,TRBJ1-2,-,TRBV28,TGTGCCAGCAAGGCGGGAGGCTACACCTTC,CASKAGGYTF
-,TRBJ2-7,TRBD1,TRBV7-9,TGTGCCAGCAGCCCAAGGGACAGGGCTTCCTACGAGCAGTACTTC,CASSPRDRASYEQYF
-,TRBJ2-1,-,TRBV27,TGTGCCAGCAGTTTAATGGCGGGAAATGAGCAGTTCTTC,CASSLMAGNEQFF
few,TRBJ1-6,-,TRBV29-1,TGCAGCGCTCGGCTAGATACGGAGCTGGGTTCACCCCTCCACTTT,CSARLDTELGSPLHF
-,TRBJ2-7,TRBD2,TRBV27,TGTGCCAGCAGTTTAGCGGGGGAAACCTACGAGCAGTACTTC,CASSLAGETYEQYF
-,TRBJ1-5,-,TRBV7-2,TGTGCCAGCAGCTTAGCGGCAGGGTACAATCAGCCCCAGCATTTT,CASSLAAGYNQPQHF
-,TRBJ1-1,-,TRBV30,TGTGCCTGGACGGACAACACTGAAGCTTTCTTT,CAWTDNTEAFF
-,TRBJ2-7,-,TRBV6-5,TGCTCGGCTGGGGGGGGGCCGGGCGAGCAGTACTTC,CSAGGGPGEQYF
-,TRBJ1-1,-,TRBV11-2,TGTGCCAGCAGCTTAGAATTCACGGACACTGAAGCTTTCTTT,CASSLEFTDTEAFF
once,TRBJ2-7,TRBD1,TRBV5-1,TGCGCCAGCCAACGAACAGGGGCCTACGAGCAGTACTTC,CASQRTGAYEQYF
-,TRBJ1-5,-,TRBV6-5,TGTGCCAGCGGAGGGGGTAGCAATCAGCCCCAGCATTTT,CASGGGSNQPQHF
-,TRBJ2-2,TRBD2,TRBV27,TGTGCCAGCAGTACCTCTAGCGGGGGGAACACCGGGGAGCTGTTTTTT,CASSTSSGGNTGELFF
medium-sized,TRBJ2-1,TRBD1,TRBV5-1,TGCGCCAGCAGCTTAGGGACAGGGGCCAATGAGCAGTTCTTC,CASSLGTGANEQFF
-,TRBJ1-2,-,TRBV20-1,TGCAGTGCTAGAGTTTCCCGGGGCTACACCTTC,CSARVSRGYTF
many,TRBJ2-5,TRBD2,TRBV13,TGTGCCAGCAGCCCGGGAGGTGCGAGCGAGACCCAGTACTTC,CASSPGGASETQYF
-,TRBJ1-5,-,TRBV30,TGTGCCTGGAGTGTACCTGGAGGGGGCAATCAGCCCCAGCATTTT,CAWSVPGGGNQPQHF
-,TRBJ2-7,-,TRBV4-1,TGCGCCAGCAGCCAAGATCGCGGGACTCCCTACGAGCAGTACTTC,CASSQDRGTPYEQYF
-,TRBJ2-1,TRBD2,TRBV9,TGTGCCAGCAGCTTACCGGGACTAGCGGGAAATGAGCAGTTCTTC,CASSLPGLAGNEQFF
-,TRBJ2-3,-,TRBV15,TGTGCCACCAGCGGCCAGTTTAGCACAGATACGCAGTATTTT,CATSGQFSTDTQYF
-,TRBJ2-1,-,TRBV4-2,TGTGCCAGCCGCTCTACGGGGGACCACAATGAGCAGTTCTTC,CASRSTGDHNEQFF
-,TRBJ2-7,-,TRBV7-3,TGTGCCAGCACCCCCTACGGGCCAGGGTGCTACGAGCAGTACTTC,CASTPYGPGCYEQYF
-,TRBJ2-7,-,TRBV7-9,TGTGCCAGCAGCCCCGGACCCCTCGAGCAGTACTTC,CASSPGPLEQYF
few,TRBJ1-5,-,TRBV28,TGTGCCAGCAGTTTAAACCCGGGAGGCAATCAGCCCCAGCATTTT,CASSLNPGGNQPQHF
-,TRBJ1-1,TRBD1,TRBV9,TGTGCCAGCAGCTTGGACAGGGAGGGCACTGAAGCTTTCTTT,CASSLDREGTEAFF
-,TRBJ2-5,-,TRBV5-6,TGTGCCAGCAGCTTCCACAGGGACGGGCAAGAGACCCAGTACTTC,CASSFHRDGQETQYF
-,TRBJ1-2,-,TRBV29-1,TGCAGCGTTGAAGCAAGGGGAGGGGGTGTCTATGGCTACACCTTC,CSVEARGGGVYGYTF
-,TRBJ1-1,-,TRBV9,TGTGCCAGCAGCGTAGGGTCGGACACTGAAGCTTTCTTT,CASSVGSDTEAFF
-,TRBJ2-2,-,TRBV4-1,TGCGCCAGCAGCCAAGCCTCAGGGCCATATAGCGCCGGGGAGCTGTTTTTT,CASSQASGPYSAGELFF
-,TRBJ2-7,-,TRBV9,TGTGCCAGCAGCGTAGGAGGCAATACCTACGAGCAGTACTTC,CASSVGGNTYEQYF
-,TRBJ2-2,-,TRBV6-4,TGTGCCAGCAGTGATTTAGGGACCGGGGAGCTGTTTTTT,CASSDLGTGELFF
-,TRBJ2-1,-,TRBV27,TGTGCCAGCAGTTTACTTGGGTCCGGAGTCAATGAGCAGTTCTTC,CASSLLGSGVNEQFF
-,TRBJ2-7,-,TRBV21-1,TGTGCCAGCAGCAAAGTTTTGTCGGGGGACGAGCAGTACTTC,CASSKVLSGDEQYF
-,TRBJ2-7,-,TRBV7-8,TGTGCCAGCAGCTTAGCCTGGAGGGGCAGGGGCGAGTACGAGCAGTACTTC,CASSLAWRGRGEYEQYF